The present T cell receptor (beta chain) was sequenced within a study of T cells after yellow fever vaccination. TCRdb re-analysed the 5' RACE reads in MiXCR, keeping a single row per CDR3 protein. The sample records approximately 300,000 distinct CDR3 sequences, about 10% being singletons. The CDR3 sequence is 16 residues long. CDR1 and CDR2 (germline): LGHNA, YNFKEQ. V lost 0 bases to trimming and J lost 4 bases, with 13 bases between them. The sequenced sample was CD4+ T cells sorted from PBMCs, obtained 45 days after the yellow fever booster vaccination. The chain is built from TRBV4-2 and TRBJ1-3; no clear D gene. The clonotype comes from a man between 18 and 35 years old who received the YFV17D yellow fever vaccine. The CDR3 DNA reads TGTGCCAGCAGCCAAGAACGCCCGGGTTCCGGAAACACCATATATTTT. Protein product: CASSQERPGSGNTIYF.